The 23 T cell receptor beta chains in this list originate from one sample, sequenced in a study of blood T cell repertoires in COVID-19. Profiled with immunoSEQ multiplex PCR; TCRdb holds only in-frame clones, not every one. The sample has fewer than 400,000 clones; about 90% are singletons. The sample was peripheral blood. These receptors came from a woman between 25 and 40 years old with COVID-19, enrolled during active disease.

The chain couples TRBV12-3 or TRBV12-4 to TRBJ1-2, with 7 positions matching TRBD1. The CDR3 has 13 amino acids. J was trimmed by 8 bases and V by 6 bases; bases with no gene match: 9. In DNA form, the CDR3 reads TGTGCCAGCAGCCATACAGGGGCAGACGGCTACACCTTC. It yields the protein CASSHTGADGYTF.

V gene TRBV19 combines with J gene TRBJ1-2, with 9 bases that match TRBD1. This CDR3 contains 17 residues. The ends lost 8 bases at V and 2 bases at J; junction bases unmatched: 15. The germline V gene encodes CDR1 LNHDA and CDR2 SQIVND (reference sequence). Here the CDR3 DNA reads TGTGCCAGTCGCTATAGTGGAACAGGGGGCAGGAACTATGGCTACACCTTC. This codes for CASRYSGTGGRNYGYTF.

The CDR3 DNA reads TGTGCCAGCAGTGATCTCTTTGACAGGCTGAGGGACACTGAAGCTTTCTTT. It codes for CASSDLFDRLRDTEAFF. The chain is built from TRBV2 and TRBJ1-1, with D maybe TRBD1 (6 bases). The germline V gene has CDR1 SNHLY and CDR2 FYNNEI. The CDR3 spans 17 residues. Trimming took off 3 bases at V and 3 bases at J, with 20 bases between the two ends.

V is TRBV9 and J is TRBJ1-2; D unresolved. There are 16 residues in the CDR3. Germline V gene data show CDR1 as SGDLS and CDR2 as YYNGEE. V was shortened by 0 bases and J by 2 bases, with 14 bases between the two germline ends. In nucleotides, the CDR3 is TGTGCCAGCAGCGTAGGGGGAGGAGCCGAAAACTATGGCTACACCTTC. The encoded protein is CASSVGGGAENYGYTF.

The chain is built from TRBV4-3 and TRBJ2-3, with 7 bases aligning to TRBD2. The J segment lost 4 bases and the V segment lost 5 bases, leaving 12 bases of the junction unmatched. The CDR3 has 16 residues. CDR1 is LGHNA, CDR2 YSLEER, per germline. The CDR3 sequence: CASSTRLAQPADTQYF. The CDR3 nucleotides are TGCGCCAGCAGCACCAGACTAGCTCAACCAGCAGATACGCAGTATTTT.

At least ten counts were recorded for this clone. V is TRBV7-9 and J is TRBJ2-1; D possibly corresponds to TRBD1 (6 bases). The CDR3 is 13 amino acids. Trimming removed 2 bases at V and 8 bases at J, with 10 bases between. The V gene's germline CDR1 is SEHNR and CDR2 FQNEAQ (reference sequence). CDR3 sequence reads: CASSLSTGYEQFF. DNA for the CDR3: TGTGCCAGCAGCTTATCTACAGGGTATGAGCAGTTCTTC.

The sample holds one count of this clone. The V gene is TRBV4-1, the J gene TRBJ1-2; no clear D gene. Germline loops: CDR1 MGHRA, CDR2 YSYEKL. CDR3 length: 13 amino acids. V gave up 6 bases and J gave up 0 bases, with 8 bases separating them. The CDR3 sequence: CASRPIANYGYTF. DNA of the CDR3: TGCGCCAGCAGACCTATAGCTAACTATGGCTACACCTTC.

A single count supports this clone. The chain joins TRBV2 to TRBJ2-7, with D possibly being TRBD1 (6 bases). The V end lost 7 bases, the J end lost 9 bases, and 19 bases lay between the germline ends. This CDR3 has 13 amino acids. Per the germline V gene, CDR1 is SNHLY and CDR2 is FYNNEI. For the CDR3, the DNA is TGTGCCAGCAATTTCTTACAGGGCCCGGTGCAGTACTTC. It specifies CASNFLQGPVQYF.

The CDR3 spells CASSAVGQGGELFF. The CDR3 nucleotides read TGTGCCAGCAGTGCCGTCGGACAGGGCGGGGAGCTGTTTTTT. V is TRBV28 and J is TRBJ2-2; 8 nucleotides align to TRBD1. V was pared by 5 bases and J by 7 bases, with 6 bases of the junction left unmatched. The V gene's germline CDR1 is MDHEN and CDR2 SYDVKM. The CDR3 totals 14 residues.

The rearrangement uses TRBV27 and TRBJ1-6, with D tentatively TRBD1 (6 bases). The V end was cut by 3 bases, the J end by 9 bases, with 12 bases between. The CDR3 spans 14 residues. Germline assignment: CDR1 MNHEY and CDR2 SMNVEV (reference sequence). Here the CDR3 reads CASSFLGAASPLHF. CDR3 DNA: TGTGCCAGCAGTTTCTTGGGGGCGGCTTCACCCCTCCACTTT.

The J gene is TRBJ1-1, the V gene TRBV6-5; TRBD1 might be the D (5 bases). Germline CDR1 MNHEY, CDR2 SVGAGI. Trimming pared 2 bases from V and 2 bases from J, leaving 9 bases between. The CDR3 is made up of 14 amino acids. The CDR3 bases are TGTGCCAGCAGTTACGGGGGGGTCAACACTGAAGCTTTCTTT. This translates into CASSYGGVNTEAFF.

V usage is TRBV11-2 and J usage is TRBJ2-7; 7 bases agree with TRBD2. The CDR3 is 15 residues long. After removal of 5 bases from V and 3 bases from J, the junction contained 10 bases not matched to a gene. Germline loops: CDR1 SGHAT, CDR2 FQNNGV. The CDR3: CASSPTGTGGYEQYF. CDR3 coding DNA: TGTGCCAGCAGCCCCACCGGGACGGGGGGCTACGAGCAGTACTTC.

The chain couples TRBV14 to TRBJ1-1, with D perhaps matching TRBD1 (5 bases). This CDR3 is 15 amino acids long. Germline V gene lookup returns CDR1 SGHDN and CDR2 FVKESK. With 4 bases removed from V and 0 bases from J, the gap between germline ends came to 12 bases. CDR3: CASSLRQTLNTEAFF. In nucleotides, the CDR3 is TGTGCCAGCAGCCTGCGACAGACACTGAACACTGAAGCTTTCTTT.

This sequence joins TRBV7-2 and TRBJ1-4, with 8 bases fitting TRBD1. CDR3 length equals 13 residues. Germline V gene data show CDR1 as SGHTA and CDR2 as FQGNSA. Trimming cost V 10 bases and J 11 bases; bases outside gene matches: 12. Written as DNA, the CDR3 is TGTGCCATCCGCTCAGGACAGGGCTGGAAACTGTTTTTT. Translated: CAIRSGQGWKLFF.

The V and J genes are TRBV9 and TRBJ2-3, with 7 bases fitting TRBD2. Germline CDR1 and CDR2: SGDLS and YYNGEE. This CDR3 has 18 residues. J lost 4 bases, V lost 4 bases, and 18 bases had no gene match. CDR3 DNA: TGTGCCAGCAGCACAGATGGACTAGGCGACTTTTTTTCAGATACGCAGTATTTT. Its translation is CASSTDGLGDFFSDTQYF.

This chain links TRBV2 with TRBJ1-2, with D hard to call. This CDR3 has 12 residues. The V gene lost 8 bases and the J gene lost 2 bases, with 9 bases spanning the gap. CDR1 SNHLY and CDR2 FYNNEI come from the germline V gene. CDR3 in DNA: TGTGCCAGCCTGGAACAGAACTATGGCTACACCTTC. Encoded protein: CASLEQNYGYTF.

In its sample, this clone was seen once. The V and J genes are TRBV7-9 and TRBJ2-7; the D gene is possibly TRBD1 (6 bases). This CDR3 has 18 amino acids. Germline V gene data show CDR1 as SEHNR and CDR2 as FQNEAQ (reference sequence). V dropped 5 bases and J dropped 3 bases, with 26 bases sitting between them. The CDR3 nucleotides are TGTGCCAGCAGCCCACCTTATTCAACAGGGTTACGTAGCTACGAGCAGTACTTC. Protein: CASSPPYSTGLRSYEQYF.

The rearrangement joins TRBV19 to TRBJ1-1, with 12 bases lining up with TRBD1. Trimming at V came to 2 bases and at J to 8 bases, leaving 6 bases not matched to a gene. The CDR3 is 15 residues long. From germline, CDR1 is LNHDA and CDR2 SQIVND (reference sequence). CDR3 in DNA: TGTGCCAGTAGTATAACTGGGACAGGGGGCGGAGAAGCTTTCTTT. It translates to CASSITGTGGGEAFF.

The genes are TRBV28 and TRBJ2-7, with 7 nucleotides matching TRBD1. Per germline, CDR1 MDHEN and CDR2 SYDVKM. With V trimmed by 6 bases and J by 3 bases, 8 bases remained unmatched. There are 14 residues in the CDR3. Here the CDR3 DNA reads TGTGCCAGCAGCCCCGGGACAGAGTACTACGAGCAGTACGTC. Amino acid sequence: CASSPGTEYYEQYV.

CDR3 DNA sequence: TGTGCCAGCAGGGAGGTCCCTAATGAAAAACTGTTTTTT. It encodes CASREVPNEKLFF. The rearrangement uses TRBV11-2 and TRBJ1-4; D not resolved. The CDR3 has 13 residues. The germline V gene has CDR1 SGHAT and CDR2 FQNNGV. The ends were cut back, 6 bases at V and 3 bases at J, with 8 bases in the middle.

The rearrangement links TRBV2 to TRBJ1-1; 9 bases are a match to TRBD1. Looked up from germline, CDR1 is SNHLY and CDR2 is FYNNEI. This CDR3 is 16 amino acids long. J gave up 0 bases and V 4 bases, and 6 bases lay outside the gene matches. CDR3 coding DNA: TGTGCCAGCAGTGCACCGGGACAGGGCATGAACACTGAAGCTTTCTTT. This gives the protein CASSAPGQGMNTEAFF.

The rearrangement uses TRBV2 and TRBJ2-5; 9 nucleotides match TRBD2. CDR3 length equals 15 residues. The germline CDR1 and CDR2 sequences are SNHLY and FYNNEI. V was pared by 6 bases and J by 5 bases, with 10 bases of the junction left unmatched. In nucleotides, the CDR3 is TGTGCCAGCAGGGGCCTAGCGGGGAAAATTGAGACCCAGTACTTC. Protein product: CASRGLAGKIETQYF.

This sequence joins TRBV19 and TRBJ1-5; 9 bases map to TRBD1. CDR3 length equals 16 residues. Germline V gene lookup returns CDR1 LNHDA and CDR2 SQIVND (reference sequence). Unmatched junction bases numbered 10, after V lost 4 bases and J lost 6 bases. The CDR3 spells CASSTRQGVMSQPQHF. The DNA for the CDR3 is TGTGCCAGTAGTACCCGACAGGGGGTCATGAGTCAGCCCCAGCATTTT.